The rows below give T cell receptor beta chains drawn from one sample of a study of blood T cell repertoires in COVID-19. Data came from immunoSEQ multiplex PCR; TCRdb stores just in-frame clones and leaves some out. In the table there are 150,000 to 200,000 clones, around four fifths of which are singletons. Sequencing input: peripheral blood. These TCRs come from a woman in her thirties with acute or convalescent COVID-19. CDR3s include the opening cysteine and the closing phenylalanine or tryptophan. A D gene is named only where the DNA matches it firmly. Not all rows give a size; the values are once, few, many and, for expanded clones, a class.

.	TRBJ2-6	TRBD2	17	TRBV10-3	CAISENSGGTGANVLTF	TGTGCCATCAGTGAGAACAGCGGGGGGACTGGGGCCAACGTCCTGACTTTC
.	TRBJ2-7	.	14	TRBV27	CASSLSSVAYEQYF	TGTGCCAGCAGTTTATCGAGCGTAGCCTACGAGCAGTACTTC
once	TRBJ2-7	.	15	TRBV28	CASSPQGSLSYEQYF	TGTGCCAGCAGTCCTCAGGGGTCCCTCTCCTACGAGCAGTACTTC
.	TRBJ1-1	TRBD1	13	TRBV28	CASQGVLNTEAFF	TGTGCCAGTCAGGGGGTCCTCAACACTGAAGCTTTCTTT
.	TRBJ1-1	.	16	TRBV11-2	CASSFELAGAGAEAFF	TGTGCCAGCAGCTTTGAGTTAGCGGGGGCGGGGGCTGAAGCTTTCTTT
many	TRBJ2-4	.	21	TRBV19	CASSIDLPGKVSKGAKNIQYF	TGTGCCAGTAGTATAGATCTACCAGGGAAGGTATCGAAGGGGGCCAAAAACATTCAGTACTTC
few	TRBJ1-5	TRBD1	15	TRBV9	CASSVGDRVRQPQHF	TGTGCCAGCAGCGTAGGCGACAGGGTTAGGCAGCCCCAGCATTTT
.	TRBJ2-5	.	11	TRBV28	CARQLQETQYF	TGTGCCAGACAGTTACAAGAGACCCAGTACTTC
medium-sized	TRBJ1-1	.	14	TRBV27	CASSLGGLSTEAFF	TGTGCCAGCAGTTTAGGGGGGTTGAGCACTGAAGCTTTCTTT
.	TRBJ1-2	TRBD1	17	TRBV27	CASRPYFGGTGLGGYTF	TGTGCCAGCAGGCCCTATTTCGGCGGGACAGGGTTAGGTGGCTACACCTTC
once	TRBJ1-1	TRBD1	16	TRBV4-1	CASSQEEGTARPEAFF	TGCGCCAGCAGCCAAGAAGAGGGGACAGCCCGGCCTGAAGCTTTCTTT
.	TRBJ1-2	.	13	TRBV7-8	CASSPPGNYGYTF	TGTGCCAGCAGCCCACCCGGGAACTATGGCTACACCTTC
.	TRBJ1-2	TRBD1	13	TRBV5-4	CASRPGQGDGYTF	TGTGCCAGCAGGCCGGGACAGGGAGATGGCTACACCTTC
.	TRBJ1-4	TRBD1	14	TRBV2	CASRWGQSNEKLFF	TGTGCCAGCAGGTGGGGACAGTCCAATGAAAAACTGTTTTTT
once	TRBJ1-1	TRBD1	14	TRBV6-2/TRBV6-3	CASSYSGGNTEAFF	TGTGCCAGCAGTTATTCAGGGGGCAACACTGAAGCTTTCTTT
.	TRBJ1-1	.	13	TRBV3-1/TRBV3-2	CASRLSRFTEAFF	TGTGCCAGCAGGCTATCTCGGTTCACTGAAGCTTTCTTT
.	TRBJ2-3	.	13	TRBV27	CASSLSGRDTQYF	TGTGCCAGCAGCTTAAGCGGCCGGGATACGCAGTATTTT
.	TRBJ1-2	TRBD1	14	TRBV7-8	CASSFNRGAYGYTF	TGTGCCAGCAGCTTTAACAGGGGCGCCTATGGCTACACCTTC
.	TRBJ1-2	.	11	TRBV30	CAWGPSDGYTF	TGTGCCTGGGGCCCCTCGGATGGCTACACCTTC
.	TRBJ2-3	.	14	TRBV7-9	CASSLGGVTDTQYF	TGTGCCAGCAGCTTAGGCGGGGTCACAGATACGCAGTATTTT
few	TRBJ2-1	TRBD2	17	TRBV7-2	CASSPLGAGGPYNEQFF	TGTGCCAGCAGCCCGCTGGGGGCGGGGGGCCCGTACAATGAGCAGTTCTTC
.	TRBJ2-3	.	17	TRBV10-1	CASSETLFWAHTDTQYF	TGCGCCAGCAGTGAAACTCTCTTCTGGGCCCACACAGATACGCAGTATTTT
.	TRBJ1-2	.	15	TRBV30	CAPRTGDQSSYGYTF	TGTGCCCCCCGGACTGGAGACCAATCCTCCTATGGCTACACCTTC
.	TRBJ1-5	TRBD1	15	TRBV27	CASSNRGYSNQPQHF	TGTGCCAGCAGTAACAGGGGATATAGCAATCAGCCCCAGCATTTT
.	TRBJ1-1	.	13	TRBV28	CASRESGSTEAFF	TGTGCCAGCAGGGAGAGTGGGTCCACTGAAGCTTTCTTT
few	TRBJ2-7	TRBD1	13	TRBV11-3	CASSPGGSYEQYF	TGTGCCAGCAGCCCAGGGGGAAGCTACGAGCAGTACTTC
.	TRBJ2-3	TRBD2	16	TRBV24-1	CATSERTSAASDTQYF	TGTGCCACCAGTGAGCGTACTAGCGCCGCGTCCGATACGCAGTATTTT
.	TRBJ1-5	.	14	TRBV19	CASSIDLYGQPQHF	TGTGCCAGTAGTATTGACCTTTACGGGCAGCCCCAGCATTTT
.	TRBJ1-5	TRBD1	19	TRBV2	CASSETATGLTRKNQPQHF	TGTGCCAGCAGTGAAACCGCGACAGGGCTAACCCGGAAAAATCAGCCCCAGCATTTT
.	TRBJ2-2	.	15	TRBV27	CASSLRGGGTGELFF	TGTGCCAGCAGTTTAAGGGGGGGAGGCACCGGGGAGCTGTTTTTT
.	TRBJ2-3	TRBD2	16	TRBV5-6	CASSSAGTIRTDTQYF	TGTGCCAGCAGCTCTGCCGGGACTATTCGCACAGATACGCAGTATTTT
.	TRBJ2-5	TRBD2	15	TRBV29-1	CSGTTSGGPYETQYF	TGCAGCGGGACGACTAGCGGGGGGCCTTATGAGACCCAGTACTTC
.	TRBJ2-7	.	13	TRBV15	CATSRERRGEQYF	TGTGCCACCAGCAGAGAGAGACGGGGCGAGCAGTACTTC
.	TRBJ1-2	.	13	TRBV19	CASNAGRGLGYTF	TGTGCCAGTAACGCGGGCAGGGGATTGGGCTACACCTTC
.	TRBJ1-1	.	14	TRBV9	CASSALNRDGEAFF	TGTGCCAGCAGCGCCTTAAACAGGGACGGTGAAGCTTTCTTT
.	TRBJ2-2	.	12	TRBV7-7	CASSSQPGELFF	TGTGCTAGCAGCTCACAGCCCGGGGAGCTGTTTTTT
once	TRBJ2-1	TRBD2	15	TRBV11-2	CASSSGTSGVNEQFF	TGTGCCAGCAGCTCCGGGACTAGCGGGGTCAATGAGCAGTTCTTC
.	TRBJ2-7	TRBD1	15	TRBV28	CASSFRDRAPLEQYF	TGTGCCAGCAGTTTCCGGGACAGGGCTCCCCTCGAGCAGTACTTC
.	TRBJ1-6	TRBD1	15	TRBV7-6	CASSLDAGGDSPLHF	TGTGCCAGCAGCTTAGATGCAGGGGGCGATTCACCCCTCCACTTT
.	TRBJ2-2	TRBD2	16	TRBV11-2	CASSLGGRALPGELFF	TGTGCCAGCAGCTTGGGCGGGAGGGCCCTCCCCGGGGAGCTGTTTTTT
.	TRBJ1-1	.	13	TRBV3-1/TRBV3-2	CASSQGGRTEAFF	TGTGCCAGCAGCCAAGGAGGGAGGACTGAAGCTTTCTTT
.	TRBJ2-5	TRBD2	16	TRBV19	CASRKGRTSGEETQYF	TGTGCCAGTAGGAAGGGGAGGACTAGCGGGGAAGAGACCCAGTACTTC
few	TRBJ1-5	.	12	TRBV28	CASRSVVQPQHF	TGTGCCAGCAGAAGCGTAGTCCAGCCCCAGCATTTT
.	TRBJ1-2	.	14	TRBV6-5	CASRGPGGLNGYTF	TGTGCCAGCAGAGGCCCCGGCGGGCTTAATGGCTACACCTTC
.	TRBJ2-3	.	17	TRBV21-1	CASSPLPGTISTDTQYF	TGTGCCAGCAGCCCACTCCCCGGGACTATTAGCACAGATACGCAGTATTTT
.	TRBJ2-1	.	13	TRBV19	CASSIGLGGEQFF	TGTGCCAGTAGTATAGGACTAGGCGGTGAGCAGTTCTTC
.	TRBJ2-1	TRBD2	15	TRBV30	CAWSVWAGVRNEQFF	TGTGCCTGGAGTGTCTGGGCGGGAGTTAGGAATGAGCAGTTCTTC
.	TRBJ1-1	.	14	TRBV28	CASSPSTENTEAFF	TGTGCCAGCAGCCCCTCCACAGAGAACACTGAAGCTTTCTTT
once	TRBJ1-4	.	15	TRBV5-4	CASNLGGPTNEKLFF	TGTGCCAGCAACCTCGGAGGCCCAACTAATGAAAAACTGTTTTTT
.	TRBJ2-3	.	14	TRBV6-2/TRBV6-3	CASSYKLLTDTQYF	TGTGCCAGCAGTTACAAACTCCTCACAGATACGCAGTATTTT
once	TRBJ1-5	.	15	TRBV15	CATSRENSRNQPQHF	TGTGCCACCAGCAGAGAAAACAGCCGTAATCAGCCCCAGCATTTT
.	TRBJ1-4	TRBD1	14	TRBV9	CASSAGTVNEKLFF	TGTGCCAGCAGCGCCGGGACAGTTAATGAAAAACTGTTTTTT
.	TRBJ2-1	TRBD2	15	TRBV5-8	CASSFRGLAVNEQFF	TGTGCCAGCAGCTTCCGAGGACTAGCAGTTAATGAGCAGTTCTTC
.	TRBJ1-4	TRBD1	13	TRBV7-9	CASGTGMNEKLFF	TGTGCCAGCGGGACAGGGATGAATGAAAAACTGTTTTTT